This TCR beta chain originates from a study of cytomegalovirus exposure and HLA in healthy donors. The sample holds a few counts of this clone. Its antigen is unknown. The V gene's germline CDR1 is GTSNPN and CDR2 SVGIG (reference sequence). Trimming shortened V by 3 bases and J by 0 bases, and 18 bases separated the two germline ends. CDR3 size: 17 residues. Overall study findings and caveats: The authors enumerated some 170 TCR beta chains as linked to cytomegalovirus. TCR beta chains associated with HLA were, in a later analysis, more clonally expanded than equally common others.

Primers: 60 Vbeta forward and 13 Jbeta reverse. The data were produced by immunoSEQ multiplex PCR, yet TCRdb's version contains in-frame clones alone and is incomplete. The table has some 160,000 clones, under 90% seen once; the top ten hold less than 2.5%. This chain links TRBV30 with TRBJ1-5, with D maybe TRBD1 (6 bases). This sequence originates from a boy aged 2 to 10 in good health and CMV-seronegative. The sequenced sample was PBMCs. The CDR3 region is CAWSLKSHRASNQPQHF. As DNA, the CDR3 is TGTGCCTGGAGCTTAAAAAGCCACAGGGCTAGCAATCAGCCCCAGCATTTT.